The 10 T cell receptor beta chains below come from one sample, sequenced in a study of T cells in Graves' hyperthyroidism and ophthalmopathy. Researchers took RNA transcripts and amplified the TCR beta CDR3 regions from them. First-round RT-PCR targeting the TCR CDR3 was performed with the HTBI primer set. TCRdb re-called the multiplex PCR reads with MiXCR, one entry per CDR3 protein. The sample shows more than 550,000 distinct CDR3 sequences, 17% of them seen only once. Sequencing input: blood. The origin of the receptors is a man aged 50 to 59 with Graves' hyperthyroidism.

This clonotype was counted a few times. The V call is TRBV20-1, the J call TRBJ2-7; D may be TRBD1 or TRBD2 (5 bases each). V lost 0 bases and J lost 3, with 18 bases in between. The length of the CDR3 is 16 residues. Germline assignment: CDR1 DFQATT and CDR2 SNEGSKA (reference sequence). DNA for the CDR3: TGCAGTGCTAGAGACCTTCTGCTAGGGACCCTCTACGAGCAGTACTTC. It yields the protein CSARDLLLGTLYEQYF.

This clonotype appeared many times. This chain links TRBV11-2 with TRBJ2-7; no reliable D call. Germline V gives CDR1 SGHAT, CDR2 FQNNGV. V lost 1 base and J 2 bases, leaving 9 bases between the germline ends. The CDR3 is 14 amino acids. The CDR3, as DNA: TGTGCCAGCAGCTTAGTGGGCAGAACCTACGAGCAGTACTTC. Protein product: CASSLVGRTYEQYF.

The table lists this clonotype with a few counts. The chain couples TRBV28 to TRBJ2-7; 9 positions agree with TRBD2. The CDR3 covers 14 residues. CDR1 is MDHEN and CDR2 is SYDVKM in the germline V gene. With 8 bases clipped from V and 1 base from J, the junction kept 6 bases outside the gene matches. DNA of the CDR3: TGTGCCAGCTCCGCTAGCGGGGAGTCCTACGAGCAGTACTTC. Residues: CASSASGESYEQYF.

This chain links TRBV29-1 with TRBJ1-2; a possible D gene is TRBD1 (5 bases). This CDR3 spans 12 amino acids. The V gene lost 3 bases and the J gene lost 8 bases, with 13 bases spanning the gap. CDR1 is SQVTM and CDR2 is ANQGSEA in the germline V gene. This CDR3 is CSVDSGNEGYTF. Written as DNA, the CDR3 is TGCAGCGTTGATTCAGGGAACGAAGGCTACACCTTC.

V gene TRBV3-1 combines with J gene TRBJ2-7; tentatively, D is TRBD1 (6 bases). Germline CDR1 is LGHDT and CDR2 is YNNKEL (reference sequence). The CDR3 extends over 15 amino acids. Trimming removed 4 bases at V and 3 bases at J, with 16 bases between. The CDR3: CASSLPGGSFYEQYF. CDR3 nucleotides: TGTGCCAGCAGCCTCCCTGGGGGCAGTTTCTACGAGCAGTACTTC.

This chain uses TRBV4-2 with TRBJ2-1, with D perhaps TRBD1 (5 bases). Germline V gives CDR1 LGHNA, CDR2 YNFKEQ. The CDR3 is 12 residues long. The V gene lost 5 bases and the J gene lost 13 bases, with 15 bases spanning the gap. The CDR3 protein is CASSTTGMEQFF. DNA of the CDR3: TGTGCCAGCAGCACCACAGGAATGGAACAGTTCTTC.

This clonotype was observed a handful of times. This chain links TRBV10-3 with TRBJ1-2; D unclear. The CDR3 is made up of 16 amino acids. CDR1 ENHRY and CDR2 SYGVKD come from the germline V gene. V gave up 2 bases and J gave up 2 bases, with 15 bases separating them. The CDR3: CAISEPQDGPNYGYTF. CDR3 bases: TGTGCCATCAGTGAGCCCCAGGACGGGCCCAACTATGGCTACACCTTC.

CDR3 residues: CASNQLLLRETQYF. Here the CDR3 DNA reads TGTGCCAGCAACCAACTACTGCTAAGGGAGACCCAGTACTTC. The rearrangement joins TRBV28 to TRBJ2-5; D gene ambiguous. The CDR3 is 14 amino acids. In germline, CDR1 is MDHEN, CDR2 SYDVKM. V lost 7 bases and J lost 5, with 17 bases in between.

This clonotype was detected only a few times. The rearrangement joins TRBV3-1 to TRBJ1-1; maybe TRBD1 (6 bases). The germline V gene encodes CDR1 LGHDT and CDR2 YNNKEL (reference sequence). Trimming cost V 6 bases and J 5 bases, with 13 bases left between them. This CDR3 spans 13 amino acids. In nucleotides, the CDR3 is TGTGCCAGCAGAAAAGGGGGTGAGACTGAAGCTTTCTTT. It codes for CASRKGGETEAFF. Full variable domain (rest looked up from reference TRBV3-1 and TRBJ1-1): DTAVSQTPKYLVTQMGNDKSIKCEQNLGHDTMYWYKQDSKKFLKIMFSYNNKELIINETVPNRFSPKSPDKAHLNLHINSLELGDSAVYFCASRKGGETEAFFGQGTRLTVV.

This clonotype has more than one count but fewer than ten. This rearrangement joins TRBV3-1 to TRBJ2-4; D might be TRBD1 (5 bases). This CDR3 is 14 amino acids long. V was pared by 1 base and J by 1 base, with 5 bases between. CDR1 and CDR2 from the germline V gene are LGHDT and YNNKEL (reference sequence). The CDR3 DNA reads TGTGCCAGCAGCCAAGCAGGGGCCAAAAACATTCAGTACTTC. Its translation: CASSQAGAKNIQYF.